Presented here are 16 T cell receptor beta chains from one specimen sequenced in a study of PD-1 blockade in mismatch repair-deficient tumors. Assay: immunoSEQ multiplex PCR; the TCRdb copy retains only in-frame clones and omits some. The sample has fewer than 100,000 clones, over 70% seen once. Sequencing was performed on peripheral blood, taken 12 weeks after starting pembrolizumab. Receptor source: an adult with mismatch repair-deficient cancer.

The chain combines TRBV5-1 with TRBJ2-5, with D perhaps given as TRBD1 or TRBD2 (5 bases each). V lost 0 bases to trimming and J lost 8 bases, with 8 bases between them. The CDR3 has 12 residues. Germline V CDR1 and CDR2: SGHRS, YFSETQ. This CDR3 reads CASSLDRDTQYF. DNA of the CDR3: TGCGCCAGCAGCTTGGACCGGGACACCCAGTACTTC.

The rearrangement joins TRBV19 to TRBJ1-1, with D uncertain. Looked up from germline, CDR1 is LNHDA and CDR2 is SQIVND (reference sequence). Deletions cut 3 bases from V and 3 bases from J, with 8 bases between. This CDR3 is built from 13 residues. As DNA, the CDR3 is TGTGCCAGTAGTATGACCTGGGACACTGAAGCTTTCTTT. Translating it yields CASSMTWDTEAFF.

The V call is TRBV2, the J call TRBJ1-1; maybe TRBD1 (5 bases). From germline, CDR1 is SNHLY and CDR2 FYNNEI. Deletions cut 8 bases from V and 11 bases from J, with 18 bases between. The CDR3 totals 12 residues. The CDR3 DNA reads TGTGCCAGCTCTCCGGCCAGGGAGGGGGCTTTCTTT. It codes for CASSPAREGAFF. The full variable domain, its missing parts supplied by reference TRBV2 and TRBJ1-1, is EPEVTQTPSHQVTQMGQEVILRCVPISNHLYFYWYRQILGQKVEFLVSFYNNEISEKSEIFDDQFSVERPDGSNFTLKIRSTKLEDSAMYFCASSPAREGAFFGQGTRLTVV.

The gene calls are TRBV20-1 and TRBJ1-2; D is uncertain. V was trimmed by 6 bases and J by 8 bases, leaving 13 bases between them. The V gene's germline CDR1 is DFQATT and CDR2 SNEGSKA (reference sequence). The CDR3 totals 11 residues. The CDR3: CSAERGQGYTF. DNA of the CDR3: TGCAGTGCGGAGAGAGGGCAAGGCTACACCTTC.

The V gene is TRBV9, the J gene TRBJ2-7, with unresolved D. Trimming took off 0 bases at V and 2 bases at J, with 9 bases between the two ends. Germline CDR1 SGDLS, CDR2 YYNGEE. The CDR3 totals 14 residues. DNA of the CDR3: TGTGCCAGCAGCGTAGGGCAGTCAACCTACGAGCAGTACTTC. Translated, it gives CASSVGQSTYEQYF.

The J gene is TRBJ1-2, the V gene TRBV19, with TRBD1 matching over 8 bases. The trim removed 2 bases at V and 6 bases at J, leaving 5 bases unmatched. Germline-derived CDR1 and CDR2 are LNHDA and SQIVND (reference sequence). This CDR3 has 14 amino acids. The CDR3 sequence: CASSIMGQAHGYTF. The CDR3, as DNA: TGTGCCAGTAGTATAATGGGACAGGCGCATGGCTACACCTTC.

The chain uses TRBV5-6 and TRBJ1-1; 8 bases map to TRBD1. Per germline, CDR1 SGHDT and CDR2 YYEEEE. V was clipped by 0 bases and J by 2 bases; unmatched bases: 9. The CDR3 spans 17 residues. In DNA, the CDR3 is TGTGCCAGCAGCTTGGATAGGTCAGGGGGCTACAACACTGAAGCTTTCTTT. Protein product: CASSLDRSGGYNTEAFF.

This chain uses TRBV15 with TRBJ2-1; D is unclear. Germline V gene sequence: CDR1 LNHNV, CDR2 YYDKDF (reference sequence). The CDR3 loop spans 12 amino acids. V lost 3 bases to trimming and J lost 3 bases, with 3 bases between them. This CDR3 reads CATSRGYNEQFF. For the CDR3, the DNA is TGTGCCACCAGCAGGGGCTACAATGAGCAGTTCTTC.

V usage is TRBV18 and J usage is TRBJ1-4; D is ambiguous. The germline V gene has CDR1 KGHSH and CDR2 LQKENI. V shed 2 bases and J shed 3 bases, with 10 bases lying between them. CDR3 size: 15 residues. The CDR3 DNA follows: TGTGCCAGCTCACCATCGTGGGAGGCTAATGAAAAACTGTTTTTT. Translating it yields CASSPSWEANEKLFF.

The chain employs TRBV12-5 and TRBJ2-7, with TRBD2 as a possible D gene (5 bases). Trimming pared 6 bases from V and 1 base from J, leaving 7 bases between. The CDR3 spans 12 residues. Germline CDR1 LGHNT, CDR2 FRNRAP. The CDR3 DNA reads TGTGCTAGTGGACGAGGGTCCTACGAGCAGTACTTC. Protein sequence: CASGRGSYEQYF. The full variable domain, its missing parts supplied by reference TRBV12-5 and TRBJ2-7, is DARVTQTPRHKVTEMGQEVTMRCQPILGHNTVFWYRQTMMQGLELLAYFRNRAPLDDSGMPKDRFSAEMPDATLATLKIQPSEPRDSAVYFCASGRGSYEQYFGPGTRLTVT.

This sequence joins TRBV2 and TRBJ2-3; D may match TRBD1 or TRBD2 (6 bases each). Germline assignment: CDR1 SNHLY and CDR2 FYNNEI. V shed 5 bases and J shed 0 bases, with 18 bases lying between them. CDR3 length equals 17 residues. CDR3 DNA: TGTGCCAGCAGTCCGGTTGGGACTCAGGGGAGCACAGATACGCAGTATTTT. It encodes CASSPVGTQGSTDTQYF. The full variable domain, its missing parts supplied by reference TRBV2 and TRBJ2-3, is EPEVTQTPSHQVTQMGQEVILRCVPISNHLYFYWYRQILGQKVEFLVSFYNNEISEKSEIFDDQFSVERPDGSNFTLKIRSTKLEDSAMYFCASSPVGTQGSTDTQYFGPGTRLTVL.

This clone was counted between two and nine times. The chain links TRBV11-1 to TRBJ2-1; 8 positions agree with TRBD2. J was trimmed by 4 bases and V by 5 bases; bases with no gene match: 4. The CDR3 runs 14 residues. Germline-derived CDR1 and CDR2 are SGHAT and FQDESV (reference sequence). In DNA, the CDR3 is TGTGCCAGCAGCCGGACTAGCTCTTACAATGAGCAGTTCTTC. This sequence encodes CASSRTSSYNEQFF.

This chain uses TRBV10-1 with TRBJ2-2; maybe TRBD1 (5 bases). The V and J ends lost 6 bases and 4 bases respectively, with 9 bases between them. This CDR3 has 13 amino acids. The V gene's germline CDR1 is WNHNN and CDR2 SYGVQD (reference sequence). This chain's CDR3 is CASRQGFTGELFF. The CDR3 bases are TGCGCCAGCAGGCAGGGATTCACCGGGGAGCTGTTTTTT.

V usage is TRBV4-3 and J usage is TRBJ2-7; D remains unclear. The CDR3 is made up of 15 amino acids. Germline V gene sequence: CDR1 LGHNA, CDR2 YSLEER. Between the trimmed V and J ends, which lost 0 bases and 6 bases, there was a span of 15 bases. The CDR3 protein is CASSQDPVVNREQYF. The CDR3 DNA reads as TGCGCCAGCAGCCAAGATCCGGTCGTGAACCGCGAGCAGTACTTC.

The chain carries TRBV7-8 and TRBJ2-1; TRBD1 agrees at 7 bases. CDR1 and CDR2 from the germline V gene are SGHVS and FQNEAQ. Unmatched junction bases numbered 5, after V lost 5 bases and J lost 4 bases. The CDR3 sequence is 14 residues long. The CDR3 DNA is TGTGCCAGCAGCCCTGCGACAGGGTACAATGAGCAGTTCTTC. Its translation: CASSPATGYNEQFF. The full variable domain, with the rest looked up from reference TRBV7-8 and TRBJ2-1, is GAGVSQSPRYKVAKRGQDVALRCDPISGHVSLFWYQQALGQGPEFLTYFQNEAQLDKSGLPSDRFFAERPEGSVSTLKIQRTQQEDSAVYLCASSPATGYNEQFFGPGTRLTVL.

The chain combines TRBV25-1 with TRBJ2-1; D is possibly TRBD1 (5 bases). CDR3 length equals 12 residues. V shed 7 bases and J shed 7 bases, with 11 bases lying between them. Per germline, CDR1 MGHDK and CDR2 SYGVNS. CDR3 sequence: CASKNQGNEQFF. Written as DNA, the CDR3 is TGTGCCAGCAAAAATCAGGGTAATGAGCAGTTCTTC.